Described below is a single TCR beta chain sequence and its context. The method was immunoSEQ multiplex PCR; TCRdb's version includes in-frame clones alone and lacks a portion of them. This sample yields tens of thousands of clones, of which approximately 84% are seen a single time; approximately 2.5% belongs to the top ten. The germline V and J ends were trimmed by 1 base and 2 bases, with 8 bases remaining between them. Germline loops: CDR1 SGHRS, CDR2 YFSETQ. CDR3 length: 14 amino acids. This record comes from a study of blood T cell repertoires in COVID-19. Sequenced: peripheral blood. The clonotype comes from a man aged 50-59 years with acute or convalescent COVID-19. The rearrangement links TRBV5-1 to TRBJ2-3; no definite D call. The CDR3 coding sequence is TGCGCCAGCAGCTTGACAGCTTCCACAGATACGCAGTATTTT. It codes for CASSLTASTDTQYF.